The 9 T cell receptor beta chains reported below all come from one sample, sequenced in a study of sequential checkpoint blockade in melanoma. The treatment here: randomized to nivolumab then ipilimumab (arm A) or the reverse (arm B). Only in-frame clones appear in the TCRdb table, and some are missing; sequencing was by immunoSEQ multiplex PCR. Found here are about 17,000 clones, about two thirds of them singletons; the top ten hold about a fifth. The sequencing here drew on CD8+ T cells sorted from blood (inferred from file names), taken from a patient given nivolumab and ipilimumab in sequence. These receptors all come from a human donor with melanoma.

V usage is TRBV9 and J usage is TRBJ2-1, with D possibly TRBD1 on 5 matching bases. The V gene lost 0 bases and the J gene lost 4 bases, with 11 bases spanning the gap. Germline V gives CDR1 SGDLS, CDR2 YYNGEE. The CDR3 extends over 15 amino acids. In DNA, the CDR3 is TGTGCCAGCAGCGTAGAGGGGTCCATATACAATGAGCAGTTCTTC. Translating it yields CASSVEGSIYNEQFF.

Regarding this clone: Just one base apart from a much larger clone, this may be a read error. V is TRBV13 and J is TRBJ1-2, with TRBD1 as a possible D gene (5 bases). The CDR3 spans 16 residues. Looked up from germline, CDR1 is PRHDT and CDR2 is FYEKMQ (reference sequence). In DNA, the CDR3 is TGTGCCAGCAGCTTAAGCGATCGCAGGGAACACTATGGCCACACCTTC. This sequence encodes CASSLSDRREHYGHTF.

The CDR3 bases are TGTGCCAGCAGTGCTGACAGGGGTGGGACTGAGCAGTTCTTC. Amino acids: CASSADRGGTEQFF. The chain carries TRBV2 and TRBJ2-1; TRBD1 matches at 8 bases. The CDR3 is 14 amino acids. Germline lookup yields CDR1 SNHLY and CDR2 FYNNEI. V was pared by 4 bases and J by 9 bases, with 8 bases of the junction left unmatched. The entire variable domain, with the rest obtained from reference TRBV2 and TRBJ2-1, is as follows: EPEVTQTPSHQVTQMGQEVILRCVPISNHLYFYWYRQILGQKVEFLVSFYNNEISEKSEIFDDQFSVERPDGSNFTLKIRSTKLEDSAMYFCASSADRGGTEQFFGPGTRLTVL.

A few counts support this clone. V usage is TRBV5-6 and J usage is TRBJ1-2; D gene unclear. Germline loops: CDR1 SGHDT, CDR2 YYEEEE. CDR3 size: 15 residues. V lost 6 bases, J lost 0 bases, and 15 bases lay in between. Written as DNA, the CDR3 is TGTGCCAGCACCTGGCGCGCAGGTGCTAACTATGGCTACACCTTC. Protein: CASTWRAGANYGYTF. The whole variable domain, filled in from reference TRBV5-6 and TRBJ1-2, reads DAGVTQSPTHLIKTRGQQVTLRCSPKSGHDTVSWYQQALGQGPQFIFQYYEEEERQRGNFPDRFSGHQFPNYSSELNVNALLLGDSALYLCASTWRAGANYGYTFGSGTRLTVV.

The chain is built from TRBV11-2 and TRBJ1-4; D is ambiguous. The CDR3 runs 15 residues. The germline gives CDR1 SGHAT, CDR2 FQNNGV. V was cut by 6 bases and J by 0 bases, with 11 bases left in between. CDR3 in amino acids: CASRSTGTTNEKLFF. CDR3 DNA: TGTGCCAGCAGATCGACGGGGACAACTAATGAAAAACTGTTTTTT.

The V and J genes are TRBV11-2 and TRBJ2-2, with D possibly matching TRBD2 (6 bases). V was clipped by 5 bases and J by 6 bases, with 10 bases between them. The germline V gene encodes CDR1 SGHAT and CDR2 FQNNGV. CDR3 length equals 13 residues. CDR3 DNA sequence: TGTGCCAGCAGCGGTCCGGGGGCCGGGGAGCTGTTTTTT. As protein: CASSGPGAGELFF.

V and J are TRBV19 and TRBJ2-5, with D unclear. The CDR3 has 14 residues. Germline CDR1 is LNHDA and CDR2 is SQIVND (reference sequence). V lost 0 bases and J lost 4, with 9 bases in between. The CDR3 loop reads CASSIDLTGETQYF. As DNA, the CDR3 is TGTGCCAGTAGTATAGATCTAACCGGAGAGACCCAGTACTTC.

The chain combines TRBV13 with TRBJ1-3; no definite D call. The germline V gene has CDR1 PRHDT and CDR2 FYEKMQ (reference sequence). The V end was cut by 0 bases, the J end by 0 bases, with 6 bases between. The CDR3 runs 15 residues. In DNA form, the CDR3 reads TGTGCCAGCAGCTTAGGGCAGGTCTCTGGAAACACCATATATTTT. The encoded protein is CASSLGQVSGNTIYF.

J is TRBJ2-7 and V is TRBV7-9, with 7 bases lining up with TRBD1. V lost 8 bases and J lost 0; bases outside the gene matches: 1. The CDR3 loop spans 12 amino acids. The V gene's germline CDR1 is SEHNR and CDR2 FQNEAQ (reference sequence). The CDR3 reads CASDRDSYEQYF. In DNA, the CDR3 is TGTGCCAGCGACAGGGACTCCTACGAGCAGTACTTC. The whole variable domain, filled in from reference TRBV7-9 and TRBJ2-7, reads DTGVSQNPRHKITKRGQNVTFRCDPISEHNRLYWYRQTLGQGPEFLTYFQNEAQLEKSRLLSDRFSAERPKGSFSTLEIQRTEQGDSAMYLCASDRDSYEQYFGPGTRLTVT.